The present entry profiles one T cell receptor (beta chain) with its context. The source of the sample is a study of blood T cells in healthy people across ages. The V gene end was trimmed by 5 bases and the J gene end by 10 bases; junction bases not matched to a gene: 16. Germline CDR1 is SGHAT and CDR2 is FQNNGV. The CDR3 extends over 15 amino acids. Next came a second PCR, run for about 6 to 11 cycles, which used a sample-barcoded 5' primer along with a J-beta primer mix. Via MiXCR, TCRdb re-called the 5' RACE reads, giving one row per CDR3 protein. The top ten clones hold 3% to 4.5% of a sample with about 800,000 distinct CDR3 sequences, 20% to 25% of them seen once. This sample was also put to use in a study of T cells of mothers and their children.

This receptor was taken from a boy aged 10-17 years in good health. The specimen was blood. The gene calls are TRBV11-2 and TRBJ2-5, with 7 positions matching TRBD2. In DNA, the CDR3 is TGTGCCAGCAGCGTAGGACTAGTGTTTGTTTCGGGCCAGTACTTC. Translated, it gives CASSVGLVFVSGQYF.